The next 15 T cell receptor beta chains were all read from a single sample in a study of molecular identifiers for immune sequencing clone quantification (dated by TCRdb to 2017 to 2018). Library method: PCR. Sequenced on an Illumina HiSeq 4000. Using fastp at Q25 and MiXCR, TCRdb reprocessed the public reads and kept productive beta chains. One record per CDR3 amino acid sequence lists the most common genes and DNA. The sample table shows tens of thousands of distinct CDR3 sequences, and approximately 19% are seen once. The ten largest clones add up to more than 0.9% of the sample. Sequencing was done on a sample of naive CD8+ T cells from blood, with Jurkat cell RNA spiked in. The cell subset or site label corresponds to: FACS-sorted CD8+CD4-CCR7+CD45RA+ naive T cells. The source of these receptors is a human donor in good health. Some libraries in this study had Jurkat cell RNA spiked in.

The chain links TRBV7-9 to TRBJ2-5, with D hard to call. CDR1 is SEHNR, CDR2 FQNEAQ, per germline (reference sequence). The CDR3 runs to 14 residues. Trimming took off 1 base at V and 2 bases at J, with 8 bases between the two ends. The CDR3 DNA follows: TGTGCCAGCAGCTTAGGTGTTCTACAAGAGACCCAGTACTTC. Its protein product is CASSLGVLQETQYF.

On this clonotype itself: This clone may be a read error of a much larger clone one base away. The V and J genes are TRBV7-9 and TRBJ2-3; 10 bases align to TRBD2. J was trimmed by 5 bases and V by 5 bases; bases with no gene match: 7. Germline assignment: CDR1 SEHNR and CDR2 FQNEAQ (reference sequence). This CDR3 has 15 amino acids. Here the CDR3 reads CASSPKRGGEDTQYF. DNA of the CDR3: TGTGCCAGCAGCCCCAAGCGGGGGGGCGAAGATACGCAGTATTTT.

This clonotype was seen repeatedly, ten times or more. The J gene is TRBJ1-2, the V gene TRBV5-1; no firm D call. CDR1 and CDR2 (germline): SGHRS, YFSETQ. Trimming removed 5 bases at V and 0 bases at J, with 17 bases between. This CDR3 has 16 residues. The CDR3 spells CASRLSSDIPNYGYTF. The DNA for the CDR3 is TGCGCCAGCAGGTTATCATCAGACATTCCTAACTATGGCTACACCTTC.

V gene TRBV6-6 combines with J gene TRBJ2-2, with D possibly matching TRBD2 (5 bases). Germline CDR1 is MNHNY and CDR2 is SVGAGI (reference sequence). Deletions cut 0 bases from V and 4 bases from J, with 15 bases between. There are 17 residues in the CDR3. The CDR3 reads CASSYSSGQVGTGELFF. CDR3 sequence (DNA): TGTGCCAGCAGTTACTCGAGCGGTCAGGTCGGCACCGGGGAGCTGTTTTTT.

Points on this clonotype: Possible read error: a much larger clone is one base away. V and J are TRBV28 and TRBJ2-5; the match to TRBD2 covers 13 bases. CDR3 size: 16 residues. Per germline, CDR1 MDHEN and CDR2 SYDVKM. CDR3 DNA sequence: TGTGCCACCCAGTTTGGTACTAGCGGGAGGGGAGAGACCCGGTACTTC. The encoded protein is CATQFGTSGRGETRYF.

The CDR3 region is CASRGVNNSPLHF. Here the CDR3 DNA reads TGTGCCAGCCGCGGGGTCAATAATTCACCCCTCCACTTT. The chain links TRBV27 to TRBJ1-6; D is undetermined. V shed 8 bases and J shed 5 bases, with 10 bases lying between them. This CDR3 has 13 amino acids. Germline CDR1 MNHEY, CDR2 SMNVEV (reference sequence).

V gene TRBV11-2 combines with J gene TRBJ2-3; D is possibly TRBD2 (5 bases). Germline values: CDR1 SGHAT, CDR2 FQNNGV. The V gene lost 3 bases and the J gene lost 2 bases, with 12 bases spanning the gap. This CDR3 contains 15 residues. The CDR3 region is CASSLVVGDTDTQYF. The CDR3 coding sequence is TGTGCCAGCAGCTTGGTAGTGGGAGACACAGATACGCAGTATTTT.

V gene TRBV4-3 combines with J gene TRBJ2-7; TRBD2 aligns across 7 bases. Germline V lookup: CDR1 LGHNA, CDR2 YSLEER. The junction had 14 bases not matched to a gene; V was cut back by 3 bases and J by 6 bases. This CDR3 is built from 16 residues. The CDR3 sequence: CASSQGLLSSGGEQYF. CDR3 bases: TGCGCCAGCAGCCAGGGATTATTGTCCTCGGGGGGCGAGCAGTACTTC.

Many counts were recorded for this clonotype. V and J are TRBV4-3 and TRBJ2-1; maybe TRBD2 (5 bases). Trimming left V 0 bases short and J 0 bases short, with 9 bases between. The CDR3 totals 16 residues. In germline, CDR1 is LGHNA, CDR2 YSLEER. In DNA form, the CDR3 reads TGCGCCAGCAGCCAAGAGAGGGAGAGCTCCTACAATGAGCAGTTCTTC. Translating gives CASSQERESSYNEQFF.

This clonotype has a count of ten or more. The chain employs TRBV12-3 or TRBV12-4 and TRBJ2-1; D uncertain. This CDR3 has 17 amino acids. V gave up 2 bases and J gave up 2 bases, with 16 bases separating them. The CDR3 DNA follows: TGTGCCAGCAGTTTATATCGACCGCTCGGGCCCTACAATGAGCAGTTCTTC. Its translation is CASSLYRPLGPYNEQFF.

This clonotype was counted many times. V is TRBV30 and J is TRBJ2-2; D might be TRBD2 (5 bases). The CDR3 totals 12 residues. CDR1 GTSNPN and CDR2 SVGIG come from the germline V gene (reference sequence). V shed 3 bases and J shed 7 bases, with 9 bases lying between them. The CDR3 loop reads CAWRWGVGELFF. CDR3 nucleotides: TGTGCCTGGAGGTGGGGAGTCGGGGAGCTGTTTTTT.

This clonotype was counted at least ten times. The rearrangement uses TRBV27 and TRBJ2-6; D might be TRBD1 or TRBD2, each matching 6 bases. The CDR3 spans 20 residues. The V end was cut by 5 bases, the J end by 0 bases, with 23 bases between. Germline V gives CDR1 MNHEY, CDR2 SMNVEV (reference sequence). CDR3 DNA sequence: TGTGCCAGCAGTATACGACAGGACTATATAAACCCCTCTGGGGCCAACGTCCTGACTTTC. Its protein product is CASSIRQDYINPSGANVLTF.

This clonotype was observed many times. The chain employs TRBV11-1 and TRBJ2-3, with 8 nucleotides matching TRBD2. CDR3 length equals 21 residues. The trim removed 5 bases at V and 0 bases at J, leaving 22 bases unmatched. Germline assignment: CDR1 SGHAT and CDR2 FQDESV (reference sequence). In DNA, the CDR3 is TGTGCCAGCAGCCGCTCCGGTTATAGCGGGATCTTCGGGGAGAGCACAGATACGCAGTATTTT. Translating it yields CASSRSGYSGIFGESTDTQYF.

This CDR3 reads CASSYFQGVGYEQYF. As DNA, the CDR3 is TGTGCCAGCAGTTATTTCCAGGGGGTGGGTTACGAGCAGTACTTC. The rearrangement links TRBV6-5 to TRBJ2-7; TRBD1 aligns across 7 bases. Germline V lookup: CDR1 MNHEY, CDR2 SVGAGI. The length of the CDR3 is 15 residues. The ends lost 3 bases at V and 4 bases at J; junction bases unmatched: 9.

Concerning this clonotype: It may be a read error: a sequence one base away is much more abundant. This chain joins TRBV6-2 or TRBV6-3 and TRBJ1-1; TRBD1 is a possible D gene (5 bases). The germline V gene has CDR1 MNHEY and CDR2 SVGEGT. The CDR3 has 13 amino acids. DNA for the CDR3: TGTGTCAGCAGTTGGCAGGGGAACACTGAAGCTTTCTTT. It is translated as CVSSWQGNTEAFF.